A single sample gave rise to the 10 T cell receptor beta chains below, sequenced in a study of blood T cell repertoires in COVID-19. The data were produced by immunoSEQ multiplex PCR, yet TCRdb's version contains in-frame clones alone and is incomplete. Seen here are about 160,000 clones, 85% observed once, and the top ten hold less than 3.5%. The sequencing input was peripheral blood. These receptor sequences come from a human donor with acute or convalescent COVID-19. The donor label of this sample is uncertain.

This clone was observed once. The chain recombines TRBV12-3 or TRBV12-4 with TRBJ1-5; TRBD1 matches at 10 bases. The CDR3 runs 13 residues. The V and J ends lost 6 bases and 7 bases, in that order; junction bases with no gene match: 3. The CDR3: CASRGTGDQPQHF. Written as DNA, the CDR3 is TGTGCCAGCAGGGGGACAGGGGACCAGCCCCAGCATTTT.

To note about this clone: One end of the junction does not line up with germline, which may come from a read error. The genes are TRBV3-1 (or the pseudogene TRBV3-2) and TRBJ2-7, with 8 bases aligning to TRBD2. Germline loops: CDR1 LGHDT, CDR2 YNNKEL (reference sequence). The CDR3 is 13 amino acids. CDR3 sequence: CASSRPGGYAQYF. DNA of the CDR3: TGTGCCAGCAGCCGCCCGGGAGGGTACGCGCAGTACTTC.

The chain recombines TRBV27 with TRBJ2-7; TRBD1 is a possible D gene (6 bases). Trimming cost V 6 bases and J 4 bases, with 25 bases left between them. The CDR3 contains 17 residues. CDR1 is MNHEY, CDR2 SMNVEV, per germline (reference sequence). The chain's CDR3 is CASRPFFRGLREYEQYF. CDR3 nucleotide sequence: TGTGCCAGCAGACCATTCTTCAGGGGCTTAAGGGAATACGAGCAGTACTTC.

This clone was seen repeatedly, ten times or more. The chain employs TRBV5-1 and TRBJ1-6; D uncertain. Trimming left V 2 bases short and J 10 bases short, with 10 bases between. Germline V CDR1 and CDR2: SGHRS, YFSETQ. The CDR3 consists of 13 residues. The CDR3 region is CASSFGDQSPLHF. The CDR3 DNA reads TGCGCCAGCAGCTTCGGGGATCAGTCACCCCTCCACTTT.

The chain couples TRBV6-5 to TRBJ1-2; D remains ambiguous. The CDR3 loop spans 14 amino acids. Trimming pared 1 base from V and 3 bases from J, leaving 9 bases between. CDR1 is MNHEY, CDR2 SVGAGI, per germline. The CDR3 sequence: CASSYYPSDYGYTF. As DNA, the CDR3 is TGTGCCAGCAGTTACTATCCGAGTGACTATGGCTACACCTTC.

The chain couples TRBV5-1 to TRBJ1-6; D gene unclear. Germline-derived CDR1 and CDR2 are SGHRS and YFSETQ. There are 17 residues in the CDR3. With 0 bases removed from V and 0 bases from J, the gap between germline ends came to 10 bases. The CDR3 sequence: CASSLGQTNSYNSPLHF. CDR3 DNA sequence: TGCGCCAGCAGCTTGGGCCAGACAAACTCCTATAATTCACCCCTCCACTTT.

The V gene is TRBV5-1, the J gene TRBJ2-6, with 9 bases fitting TRBD1. CDR1 and CDR2 from the germline V gene are SGHRS and YFSETQ. The CDR3 length is 18 residues. The junction had 7 bases not matched to a gene; V was cut back by 3 bases and J by 0 bases. The CDR3 DNA sequence: TGCGCCAGCAGCTCCCCGGGACAGGGTACCTCTGGGGCCAACGTCCTGACTTTC. It codes for CASSSPGQGTSGANVLTF.

In this sample, this clone turned up once. V and J are TRBV3-1 (or the pseudogene TRBV3-2) and TRBJ2-7, with D hard to call. V lost 1 base to trimming and J lost 6 bases, with 4 bases between them. Germline V gives CDR1 LGHDT, CDR2 YNNKEL (reference sequence). The CDR3 contains 11 residues. The CDR3 region has the DNA TGTGCCAGCAGCCAAGCGGTCGAGCAGTACTTC. Protein product: CASSQAVEQYF.

V is TRBV7-6 and J is TRBJ2-2; a weak D match, TRBD1 (6 bases). CDR1 and CDR2 (germline): SGHVS, FNYEAQ. The CDR3 has 15 residues. With 5 bases removed from V and 5 bases from J, the gap between germline ends came to 15 bases. The CDR3 DNA reads TGTGCCAGCAGCCCGAAGATGGGGGCAACCGGGGAGCTGTTTTTT. This translates into CASSPKMGATGELFF.

This clone was found once. The chain has TRBV6-5 and TRBJ2-7, with a tentative D call TRBD2 (6 bases). The CDR3 spans 16 residues. V was trimmed by 4 bases and J by 6 bases, leaving 22 bases between them. The germline gives CDR1 MNHEY, CDR2 SVGAGI. CDR3 in amino acids: CASSSTLPIQGGEQYF. The CDR3 DNA follows: TGTGCCAGCAGTTCCACACTGCCGATCCAGGGAGGCGAGCAGTACTTC.